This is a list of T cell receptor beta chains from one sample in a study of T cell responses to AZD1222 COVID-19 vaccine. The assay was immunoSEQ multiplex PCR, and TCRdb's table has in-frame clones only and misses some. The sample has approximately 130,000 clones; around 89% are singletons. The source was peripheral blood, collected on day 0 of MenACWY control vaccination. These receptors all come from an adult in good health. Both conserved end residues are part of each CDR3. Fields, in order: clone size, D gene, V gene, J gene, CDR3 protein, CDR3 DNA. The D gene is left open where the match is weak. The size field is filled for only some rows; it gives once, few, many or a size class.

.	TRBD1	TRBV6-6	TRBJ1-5	CASSTGQAGQPQHF	TGTGCCAGCAGTACGGGACAGGCGGGTCAGCCCCAGCATTTT
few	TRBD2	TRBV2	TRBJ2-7	CASSENPSGRYEQYF	TGTGCCAGCAGTGAAAATCCTAGCGGGAGGTACGAGCAGTACTTC
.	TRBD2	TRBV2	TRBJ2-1	CASRGLAGGINEQFF	TGTGCCAGCAGGGGACTAGCGGGAGGAATAAATGAGCAGTTCTTC
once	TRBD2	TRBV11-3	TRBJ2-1	CASSLAGGVYNEQFF	TGTGCCAGCAGCTTAGCGGGGGGAGTCTACAATGAGCAGTTCTTC
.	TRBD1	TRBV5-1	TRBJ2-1	CASSTPLQGAYNEQFF	TGCGCCAGCAGCACCCCGTTACAGGGGGCCTACAATGAGCAGTTCTTC
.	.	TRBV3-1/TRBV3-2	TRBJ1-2	CASSQDPQGFYGYTF	TGTGCCAGCAGCCAAGATCCTCAGGGCTTCTATGGCTACACCTTC
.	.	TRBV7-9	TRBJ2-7	CASSFPLRGINEQYF	TGTGCCAGCAGCTTCCCCCTAAGGGGGATTAACGAGCAGTACTTC
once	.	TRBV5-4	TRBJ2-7	CASSLQGITYEQYF	TGTGCCAGCAGCTTGCAGGGAATTACCTACGAGCAGTACTTC
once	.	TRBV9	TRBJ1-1	CASSVAEEGWTEAFF	TGTGCCAGCAGCGTAGCTGAAGAGGGTTGGACTGAAGCTTTCTTT
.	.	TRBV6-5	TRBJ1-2	CASSPGKNYGYTF	TGTGCCAGCAGTCCGGGAAAAAACTATGGCTACACCTTC
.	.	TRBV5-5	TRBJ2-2	CASSLDGANTGELFF	TGTGCCAGCAGCTTAGATGGGGCGAACACCGGGGAGCTGTTTTTT
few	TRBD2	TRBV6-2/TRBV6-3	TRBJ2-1	CASRPPSGRAIGNEQFF	TGTGCCAGCAGGCCTCCTAGCGGGAGGGCCATCGGGAATGAGCAGTTCTTC
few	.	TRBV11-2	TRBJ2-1	CASSGRISYNEQFF	TGTGCCAGCAGCGGTCGGATTTCCTACAATGAGCAGTTCTTC
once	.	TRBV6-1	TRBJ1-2	CASSEFRGGGAGYTF	TGTGCCAGCAGTGAATTTCGGGGTGGGGGAGCTGGCTACACCTTC
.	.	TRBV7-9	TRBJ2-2	CASSSGLETGELFF	TGTGCCAGCAGCTCGGGACTCGAGACCGGGGAGCTGTTTTTT
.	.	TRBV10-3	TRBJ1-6	CAISDRMSDALHF	TGTGCCATCAGTGACCGAATGTCTGACGCCCTCCACTTT
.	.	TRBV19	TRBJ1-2	CASTPTDKHGYTF	TGTGCCAGCACCCCTACCGACAAGCATGGCTACACCTTC
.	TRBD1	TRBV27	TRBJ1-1	CASSARDRGLAYLMNTEAFF	TGTGCCAGCAGTGCCCGGGACAGGGGGCTCGCCTACTTAATGAACACTGAAGCTTTCTTT
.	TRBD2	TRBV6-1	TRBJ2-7	CASSETSGGYEQYF	TGTGCCAGCAGTGAAACTAGCGGGGGATACGAGCAGTACTTC
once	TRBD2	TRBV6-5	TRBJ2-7	CASSSSEAGGGEQYF	TGTGCCAGCAGTTCCTCGGAGGCGGGAGGTGGTGAGCAGTACTTC
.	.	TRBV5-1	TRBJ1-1	CASSLGQSVGTEAFF	TGCGCCAGCAGCCTAGGACAGTCGGTGGGGACTGAAGCTTTCTTT
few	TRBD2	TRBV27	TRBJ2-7	CASSLRVLAGAGEQYF	TGTGCCAGCAGTTTAAGGGTACTAGCGGGAGCGGGCGAGCAGTACTTC
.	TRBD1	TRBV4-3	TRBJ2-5	CASSLTGAQETQYF	TGCGCCAGCAGCCTCACAGGGGCCCAAGAGACCCAGTACTTC
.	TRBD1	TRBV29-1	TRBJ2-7	CSARTGGHLYEQYF	TGCAGCGCTCGGACAGGGGGCCACCTCTACGAGCAGTACTTC
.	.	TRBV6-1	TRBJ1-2	CASSEGWGRYGYTF	TGTGCCAGCAGTGAAGGATGGGGCCGTTATGGCTACACCTTC
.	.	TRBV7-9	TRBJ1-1	CASSLALDSNTEAFF	TGTGCCAGCAGCTTAGCCCTGGACAGTAACACTGAAGCTTTCTTT
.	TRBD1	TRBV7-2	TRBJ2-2	CASSLNVGEGAYTGELFF	TGTGCCAGCAGCTTAAACGTGGGAGAGGGGGCTTACACCGGGGAGCTGTTTTTT
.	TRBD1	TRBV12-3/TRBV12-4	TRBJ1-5	CASSRTGEPQHF	TGTGCCAGCAGTCGGACAGGGGAGCCCCAGCATTTT
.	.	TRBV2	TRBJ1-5	CASSDVSGAYQPQHF	TGTGCCAGCAGTGACGTGAGTGGGGCCTATCAGCCCCAGCATTTT
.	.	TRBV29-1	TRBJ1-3	CSAGWGGINTIYF	TGCAGCGCCGGTTGGGGAGGTATAAACACCATATATTTT
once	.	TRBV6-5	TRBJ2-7	CASSSLTGPSYEQYF	TGTGCCAGCAGTTCTTTGACTGGCCCCTCATACGAGCAGTACTTC
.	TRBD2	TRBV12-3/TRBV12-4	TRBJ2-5	CASSLSGTETQYF	TGTGCCAGCAGCTTGAGCGGGACGGAGACCCAGTACTTC
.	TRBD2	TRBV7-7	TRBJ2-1	CASSPNLAGDYNEQFF	TGTGCCAGCAGCCCCAATCTAGCGGGAGACTACAATGAGCAGTTCTTC
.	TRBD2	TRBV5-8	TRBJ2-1	CASGRSLAGGIEQFF	TGTGCCAGCGGTCGGTCGCTAGCGGGAGGGATTGAGCAGTTCTTC
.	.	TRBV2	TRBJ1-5	CASSEVQPNQPQHF	TGTGCCAGCAGTGAGGTACAGCCTAATCAGCCCCAGCATTTT
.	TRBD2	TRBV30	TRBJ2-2	CAWSVILAGFNTGELFF	TGTGCCTGGAGTGTCATCTTAGCGGGATTCAACACCGGGGAGCTGTTTTTT
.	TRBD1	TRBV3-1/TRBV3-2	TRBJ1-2	CASSQGYTGGYGYTF	TGTGCCAGCAGCCAAGGATATACAGGGGGCTATGGCTACACCTTC
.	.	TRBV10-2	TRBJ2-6	CASSASSGANVLTF	TGCGCCAGCAGTGCGAGCTCTGGGGCCAACGTCCTGACTTTC
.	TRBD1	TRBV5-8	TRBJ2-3	CASSLGRTGGADTQYF	TGTGCCAGCAGCTTGGGTAGGACAGGGGGCGCCGATACGCAGTATTTT
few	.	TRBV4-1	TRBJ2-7	CASSQEDSYEQYF	TGCGCCAGCAGCCAAGAGGACTCCTACGAGCAGTACTTC
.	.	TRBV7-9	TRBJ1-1	CASSNTEAFF	TGTGCCAGCAGCAACACTGAAGCTTTCTTT
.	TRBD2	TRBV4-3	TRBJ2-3	CASSLFSGSMTDTQYF	TGCGCCAGCAGCCTATTTAGCGGGAGCATGACAGATACGCAGTATTTT
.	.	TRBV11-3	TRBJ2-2	CASAKKGSASGELFF	TGTGCCAGCGCGAAAAAGGGATCGGCTAGCGGGGAGCTGTTTTTT
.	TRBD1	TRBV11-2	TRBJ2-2	CASRRQGLTGELFF	TGTGCCAGCAGGAGACAGGGCTTAACCGGGGAGCTGTTTTTT
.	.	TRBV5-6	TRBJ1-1	CASSLSSPINTEAFF	TGTGCCAGCAGCTTGTCGAGTCCGATTAACACTGAAGCTTTCTTT
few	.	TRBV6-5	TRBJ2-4	CASSPPGDSTVLYF	TGTGCCAGCAGTCCCCCGGGGGACAGCACAGTTTTGTACTTC
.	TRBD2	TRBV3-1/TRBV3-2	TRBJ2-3	CASSQALAGTDTQYF	TGTGCCAGCAGCCAAGCCCTAGCGGGAACAGATACGCAGTATTTT
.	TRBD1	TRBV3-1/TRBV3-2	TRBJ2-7	CASSTTGTGPYEQYF	TGTGCCAGCAGCACGACCGGGACAGGGCCCTACGAGCAGTACTTC
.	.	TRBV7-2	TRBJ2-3	CASSLNLGRTDTQYF	TGTGCCAGCAGCTTAAATTTGGGGCGCACAGATACGCAGTATTTT
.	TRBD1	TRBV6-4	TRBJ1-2	CASGDRAVF	TGTGCCAGCGGCGACAGGGCCGTCTTC
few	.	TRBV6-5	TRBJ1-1	CASSYDGDTEAFF	TGTGCCAGCAGTTACGACGGAGACACTGAAGCTTTCTTT
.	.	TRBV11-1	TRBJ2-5	CASSGGERETQYF	TGTGCCAGCAGCGGGGGAGAAAGAGAGACCCAGTACTTC
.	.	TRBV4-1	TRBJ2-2	CASSHTGFSDGELFF	TGCGCCAGCAGCCATACAGGGTTTTCTGACGGGGAGCTGTTTTTT
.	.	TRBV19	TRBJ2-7	CASSKLQDPYEQYF	TGTGCCAGTAGTAAGCTCCAGGATCCATACGAGCAGTACTTC
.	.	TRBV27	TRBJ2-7	CASSLRPLWEQYF	TGTGCCAGCAGTTTAAGACCCCTCTGGGAGCAGTACTTC
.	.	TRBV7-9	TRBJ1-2	CASILMDGANYGYTF	TGTGCCAGCATCCTCATGGACGGCGCTAACTATGGCTACACCTTC
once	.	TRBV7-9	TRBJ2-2	CASSFGGMTAGELFF	TGTGCCAGCAGCTTTGGCGGGATGACCGCCGGGGAGCTGTTTTTT